Given below is one TCR beta chain in context. As yet, its antigen is unknown. This sample's treatment: approximately nine-day PBMC culture with coronavirus spike peptide pools or control peptides (ViraFEST assay). These data come from a study of vaccination and CD4 T cells after COVID-19. Study summary: Samples were taken after vaccination, a median of about 73 days after dose two, with a range of 14 to 241.

The Oncomine TCR Beta short-read assay was applied to DNA of cultured CD4+ T cells. Researchers extracted genomic DNA from CD4+ T cells that had been cultured. A single record per CDR3 protein comes from TCRdb applying MiXCR to the PCR reads. This table has 8,500 to 10,000 distinct CDR3 sequences, less than 55% appearing once. CDR1 and CDR2 from the germline V gene are SGHNT and YYREEE (reference sequence). With V trimmed by 2 bases and J by 10 bases, 18 bases remained unmatched. The CDR3 sequence is 18 residues long. What was sequenced was CD4+ T cells from blood, cultured in vitro. The V and J genes are TRBV5-4 and TRBJ2-1, with 10 bases matching TRBD2. This receptor was obtained from a human donor who had recovered from COVID-19. The CDR3 DNA sequence: TGTGCCAGCAGCTTAGGGCTAGCGGGAGCTCGGCAAAGGGTCGAGCAGTTCTTC. Encoded protein: CASSLGLAGARQRVEQFF.